Detailed here is one T cell receptor beta chain. Its matching antigen is unknown. Documented time point: healthy volunteer bleed at 6 weeks. Unfractionated whole blood yielded the extracted total RNA. This sample is part of a study of human T cells and chemical hapten exposure. Across the whole study: Per-sample variation in TCR yield stemmed mainly from small pooled library volume differences. Study-level findings and limits: With regard to DPC sensitization, TCRs above 1 in 1000 frequency did not change.

Germline V gives CDR1 SNHLY, CDR2 FYNNEI. V lost 3 bases, J lost 3 bases, and 3 bases stayed unmatched. CDR3 size: 15 residues. The library attached unique molecular identifiers to individual cDNA molecules. Authors' methods: Counting gave a median of approximately 96,000 TCRs per sample, with values ranging from 23,224 to 690,600. TCRdb fed the RACE reads into MiXCR, producing one record per CDR3 protein. The V and J calls, along with clone size, are taken from TCRdb and not from the paper's own processing. The repertoire holds 50,000 to 70,000 distinct CDR3 sequences, around 6.1% seen once, with about 3.4% in the top ten.

The V gene is TRBV2, the J gene TRBJ1-3; 9 bases are shared with TRBD1. The sample taken for sequencing was whole blood. This sequence originates from a female donor in good health. Some clones in this sample may be carry-over from other donors' samples. CDR3 residues: CASSEDRGFGNTIYF. CDR3 in DNA: TGTGCCAGCAGTGAGGACAGGGGATTTGGAAACACCATATATTTT.